This T cell receptor beta chain originates from a study of blood T cells in healthy people across ages. Whole-study findings and limits: Per million T cells, the diversity of TCR beta decreased roughly linearly as age advanced.

Concerning this clonotype: Antigen: not known.

Primed by a sample-barcoded 5' primer and a J-beta primer mix, a second PCR proceeded for about 6 to 12 cycles. Unique molecular identifiers of 12 random nucleotides labeled each cDNA. TCRdb reprocessed the 5' RACE reads via MiXCR and lists one record per CDR3 protein. The sample includes around 1,500,000 distinct CDR3 sequences, 42% of them seen just once. Germline CDR1 SNHLY, CDR2 FYNNEI. The CDR3 has 12 amino acids. Each donor supplied approximately 10 milliliters of peripheral blood. Isolation yielded PBMCs, at least 7 million per sample, in every case. Sample: blood. J is TRBJ2-5 and V is TRBV2; D not certain. The J call may not be correct, given that the DNA end is closer to TRBJ2-7. The sequence was collected from a woman aged 18-29 years in good health. CDR3 region: CASRDDLDEQYF. The CDR3 DNA reads as TGTGCCAGCAGGGATGACCTAGACGAGCAGTACTTC.